Sequencing of this T cell receptor (beta chain) was carried out in a study of somatic mutations in cytotoxic T cells in rheumatoid arthritis. This table comes from immunoSEQ multiplex PCR, and its TCRdb copy is limited to in-frame clones, with some not included. The sample contains approximately 18,000 clones, 65% to 85% of which appear only once. The CDR3 consists of 13 residues. Trimming left V 3 bases short and J 7 bases short, with 13 bases between. The germline gives CDR1 SGDLS, CDR2 YYNGEE. This TCR was recovered from an adult with rheumatoid arthritis. Sequenced sample: CD8+ T cells sorted from blood. This chain links TRBV9 with TRBJ1-2; D remains unclear. CDR3 coding DNA: TGTGCCAGCAGCGGCATCGGAGGTGGTGGCTACACCTTC. This codes for CASSGIGGGGYTF.